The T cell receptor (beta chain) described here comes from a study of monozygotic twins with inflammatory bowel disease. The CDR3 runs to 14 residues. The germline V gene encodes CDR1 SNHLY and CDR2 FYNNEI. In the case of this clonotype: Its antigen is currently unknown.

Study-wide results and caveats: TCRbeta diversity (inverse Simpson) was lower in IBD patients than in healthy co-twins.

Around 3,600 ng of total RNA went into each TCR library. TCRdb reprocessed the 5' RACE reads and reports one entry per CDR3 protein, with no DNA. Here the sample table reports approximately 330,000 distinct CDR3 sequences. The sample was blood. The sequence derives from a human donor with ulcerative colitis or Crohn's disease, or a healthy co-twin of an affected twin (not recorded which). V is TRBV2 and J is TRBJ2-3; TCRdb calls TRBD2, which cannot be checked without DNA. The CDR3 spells CASSAELDADTQYF. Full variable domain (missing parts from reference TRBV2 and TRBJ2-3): EPEVTQTPSHQVTQMGQEVILRCVPISNHLYFYWYRQILGQKVEFLVSFYNNEISEKSEIFDDQFSVERPDGSNFTLKIRSTKLEDSAMYFCASSAELDADTQYFGPGTRLTVL.